Included here is one T cell receptor (beta chain) sequence, with context. Antigen unknown. At deep level, the assay was performed. Around 30,000 T cell genomes (roughly 0.2 ug DNA) went into each sorted-subset replicate. In the original processing: Filtering of immunoSEQ junctional sequences could not match full-length read filtering. The method was immunoSEQ multiplex PCR; TCRdb's version includes in-frame clones alone and lacks a portion of them. That table is the source of V, J and clone size, and D and trimming were worked out from the DNA. The data contain about 1.5 million clones, about 96% of them singletons. The J segment lost 4 bases and the V segment lost 2 bases, leaving 6 bases of the junction unmatched. This CDR3 has 15 amino acids. Germline lookup yields CDR1 LGHNA and CDR2 YNFKEQ. This record belongs to a study of shared clonotypes between healthy human individuals. General observations from the study: For naive CD4 cells, around 5% of clonotypes were shared across a few donors.

The clonotype originates from a man aged 30 to 39 in good health. The sample consisted of naive CD4+ T cells sorted from blood. Subset described: CD45RA+ positively selected. The rearrangement joins TRBV4-2 to TRBJ2-7; 9 bases map to TRBD1. In nucleotides, the CDR3 is TGTGCCAGCAGCCAAAGCCCGGGACAGGGTTACGAGCAGTACTTC. Translating gives CASSQSPGQGYEQYF.